Listed below are T cell receptor beta chains from one sample, sequenced in a study of blood T cells in healthy people across ages. TCRdb independently ran MiXCR on the 5' RACE reads; one entry per CDR3 protein. The table lists roughly 650,000 distinct CDR3 sequences, around 32% of them singletons, with just over 15% in the top ten. The sequenced sample was blood. These receptors originate from a woman over 75 in good health. CDR3s leave out the opening cysteine and the closing phenylalanine or tryptophan. Each record gives: CDR3 protein, V gene, J gene.

ASSFPGGRTKNIQY	TRBV5-4	TRBJ2-4
SAESADTQY	TRBV20-1	TRBJ2-3
ASSLGEEKLF	TRBV12-3/TRBV12-4	TRBJ1-4
VSSLIQGYTEAF	TRBV12-3/TRBV12-4	TRBJ1-1
ASSPGTYETGELF	TRBV7-2	TRBJ2-2
ASSLVLPDEQF	TRBV7-2	TRBJ2-1
ASSLRGAGDTQY	TRBV6-1	TRBJ2-3
ASSVARSSYNEQF	TRBV28	TRBJ2-1
SAPFGGRRDGYT	TRBV20-1	TRBJ1-2
ASSFRTGSGGYT	TRBV27	TRBJ1-2
ASSLEVFTGTITEAF	TRBV5-8	TRBJ1-1
ASSSNPGGTTEAF	TRBV2	TRBJ1-1
SVEGGQGGTDTQY	TRBV29-1	TRBJ2-3